These T cell receptor beta chains were read from a single sample in a study of blood T cell repertoires in COVID-19. Sequencing was performed with immunoSEQ multiplex PCR; in TCRdb, only in-frame clones are kept and a portion is missing. This sample yields roughly 170,000 clones, of which about four fifths are seen a single time; under 8.5% belongs to the top ten. The sample was peripheral blood. All receptors derive from a human donor in a cohort sampled during active COVID-19. The CDR3 runs from the conserved cysteine through the conserved F or W. A D gene is named only where the DNA matches it firmly. Size tells how often a clone was seen (once, few, many) or the class of an expanded clone, and some rows leave it out.

.,once,TRBV6-5,TRBJ1-4,TGTGCCAGCAGGCCCTCACCAGCAACTAATGAAAAACTGTTTTTT,CASRPSPATNEKLFF
TRBD1,once,TRBV9,TRBJ2-1,TGTGCCAGCAGCGCCAGGGGGCTTTCCTACAATGAGCAGTTCTTC,CASSARGLSYNEQFF
.,.,TRBV6-5,TRBJ1-1,TGTGCCAGCAGTTCGGACATAAACACTGAAGCTTTCTTT,CASSSDINTEAFF
TRBD2,.,TRBV9,TRBJ2-2,TGTGCCAGCAGCGTAGGTCAGCGGGGGGGCGTCGGGGAGCTGTTTTTT,CASSVGQRGGVGELFF
TRBD2,.,TRBV7-8,TRBJ2-7,TGTGCCAGCAGCCGACTAGCGGTCTACGAGCAGTACTTC,CASSRLAVYEQYF
.,.,TRBV5-1,TRBJ2-7,TGCGCCAGCAGCTTGGCCGCGGTTGCCTACGAGCAGTACTTC,CASSLAAVAYEQYF
.,.,TRBV3-1/TRBV3-2,TRBJ1-4,TGTGCCACCGGACCAGGGCAGGGTGATGAAAAACTGTTTTTT,CATGPGQGDEKLFF
.,once,TRBV7-8,TRBJ1-2,TGTGCCAGCACCTTACGCCGGGACACAGACTATGGCTACACCTTC,CASTLRRDTDYGYTF
.,.,TRBV5-6,TRBJ1-1,TGTGCCAGCAGCTTGGAGACCCGGGACTACACTGAAGCTTTCTTT,CASSLETRDYTEAFF
TRBD1,.,TRBV14,TRBJ1-1,TGTGCCAGCAGCCTAAGGGCAGGGGGGAAGAACACTGAAGCTTTCTTT,CASSLRAGGKNTEAFF
.,.,TRBV5-4,TRBJ2-3,TGTGCCAGCAGCTTGTTCCTAGATACGGATACGCAGTATTTT,CASSLFLDTDTQYF
TRBD1,.,TRBV19,TRBJ1-5,TGTGCCACAAGGGACAGGGGTTACAGCAATCAGCCCCAGCATTTT,CATRDRGYSNQPQHF
TRBD2,.,TRBV5-4,TRBJ2-5,TGTGCCAGCAGCTTGGGTTTAGCGGGGGGGAATTTGGAGACCCAGTACTTC,CASSLGLAGGNLETQYF
TRBD1,.,TRBV11-2,TRBJ1-1,TGTGCCAGCTCCCGGGGACAGGACGGTGCGGGGGCTTTCTTT,CASSRGQDGAGAFF
.,.,TRBV19,TRBJ1-1,TGTGCCAGTAGTATAGGGCACCTTAACACTGAAGCTTTCTTT,CASSIGHLNTEAFF
.,.,TRBV6-5,TRBJ2-5,TGTGCCAGCACATCGACCCGGGGGGAGACCCAGTACTTC,CASTSTRGETQYF
TRBD1,.,TRBV5-4,TRBJ1-2,TGTGCCAGCAGCAACAGGGGCCCCCACTATGGCTACACCTTC,CASSNRGPHYGYTF
.,once,TRBV5-6,TRBJ2-2,TGTGCCAGCAGCCCCACTCCGAACACCGGGGAGCTGTTTTTT,CASSPTPNTGELFF
TRBD1,.,TRBV5-1,TRBJ2-3,TGCGCCAGCAGCTATTCAGACAGGGTGGATACGCAGTATTTT,CASSYSDRVDTQYF
.,once,TRBV27,TRBJ2-1,TGTGCCAGCAGTTCTGACTCCTCCTACAATGAGCAGTTCTTC,CASSSDSSYNEQFF
.,.,TRBV27,TRBJ1-1,TGTGCCAGCAGTTCTCGAGGGCAGACTGAAGCTTTCTTT,CASSSRGQTEAFF
.,.,TRBV6-2/TRBV6-3,TRBJ2-1,TGTGCCAGCAGTTACTCGGGGGGTGAGCAGTTCTTC,CASSYSGGEQFF
TRBD1,.,TRBV7-6,TRBJ2-6,TGTGCCAGCAGCTTAGGACGGACAGGGATTTCCAACGTCCTGACTTTC,CASSLGRTGISNVLTF
.,.,TRBV6-1,TRBJ1-1,TGTGCCAGCAGTGAATGGAGTCAGGGAGGGACTGAAGCTTTCTTT,CASSEWSQGGTEAFF
.,.,TRBV6-5,TRBJ2-5,TGTGCCAGCAGTTACTACGAGTCAAGGGGGCAAGAGACCCAGTACTTC,CASSYYESRGQETQYF
TRBD1,.,TRBV5-1,TRBJ2-5,TGCGCCAGCAGCCTACAGGGGGCGGTCTCCCAAGAGACCCAGTACTTC,CASSLQGAVSQETQYF
.,few,TRBV10-3,TRBJ1-1,TGTGCCATCGCCCTCTCGCGCGCGGGCGGGGTGCCTGAAGCTTTCTTT,CAIALSRAGGVPEAFF
.,.,TRBV6-6,TRBJ1-5,TGTGCCAGCAGTCCTGGAGCCAATCAGCCCCAGCATTTT,CASSPGANQPQHF
.,.,TRBV5-6,TRBJ1-1,TGTGCCAGCAGCTTGGATGCAGACACTGAAGCTTTCTTT,CASSLDADTEAFF
.,.,TRBV18,TRBJ2-1,TGTGCCAGCTCACCAGACGAAGGACTCTACAATGAGCAGTTCTTC,CASSPDEGLYNEQFF
TRBD1,.,TRBV18,TRBJ2-7,TGTGCCAGCTCACCCGGGACAGCTTCCTACGAGCAGTACTTC,CASSPGTASYEQYF
TRBD2,.,TRBV5-4,TRBJ2-3,TGTGCCAGCAGCCCGCGGGGGGCCCCCGAAGATACGCAGTATTTT,CASSPRGAPEDTQYF
TRBD1,.,TRBV5-6,TRBJ1-5,TGTGCCAGCAGCCTGGGACAGGGGGCAAATCAGCCCCAGCATTTT,CASSLGQGANQPQHF
TRBD1,once,TRBV9,TRBJ1-2,TGTGCCAGCAGCAGACAGGGCTGGGATGGCTACACCTTC,CASSRQGWDGYTF
.,.,TRBV12-5,TRBJ2-7,TGTGCTAGTGCCCAACGGGGAGGAGGGTCCAACGAGCAGTACTTC,CASAQRGGGSNEQYF
.,.,TRBV7-6,TRBJ2-5,TGTGCCAGCAGCTTAGGGCCTGGACAGCAAGAGACCCAGTACTTC,CASSLGPGQQETQYF
TRBD2,.,TRBV4-2,TRBJ2-7,TGTGCCAGCAGCCAAAAGCGGGGAACCTACGAGCAGTACTTC,CASSQKRGTYEQYF
TRBD1,few,TRBV18,TRBJ1-1,TGTGCCAGCTCCCCGGACAGGACGAACACTGAAGCTTTCTTT,CASSPDRTNTEAFF
.,.,TRBV2,TRBJ2-7,TGTGCCAGCAGTCATCAGGGATCTCAATACGAGCAGTACTTC,CASSHQGSQYEQYF
.,few,TRBV27,TRBJ2-7,TGTGCCAGCAGTCGGGGGACTTACTACGAGCAGTACTTC,CASSRGTYYEQYF
.,.,TRBV27,TRBJ1-1,TGTGCCAGCAGGGGAGGGGGAAGTAACACTGAAGCTTTCTTT,CASRGGGSNTEAFF
TRBD1,.,TRBV19,TRBJ2-2,TGTGCGTCCGGGACAGGGGTCGGATACACCGGGGAGCTGTTTTTT,CASGTGVGYTGELFF
TRBD2,.,TRBV5-1,TRBJ2-7,TGCGCCAGCAGCGGGACTAGCGGGCCTACCTACGAGCAGTACTTC,CASSGTSGPTYEQYF
TRBD1,few,TRBV10-3,TRBJ2-7,TGTGCCATCAGTGATCGGACAGGGGAGACGTCCTACGAGCAGTACTTC,CAISDRTGETSYEQYF
.,.,TRBV6-5,TRBJ2-1,TGTGCCGGGAGAGGGGGAATTGTCCATGAGCAGTTCTTC,CAGRGGIVHEQFF
TRBD2,.,TRBV2,TRBJ2-1,TGTGCCAGCAGTTTGAGAGCGGGGGGGCAGAATGAGCAGTTCTTC,CASSLRAGGQNEQFF
.,once,TRBV18,TRBJ2-4,TGTGCCAGCTCGTCAGGGGCGACATCTGGGAACATTCAGTACTTC,CASSSGATSGNIQYF
TRBD2,.,TRBV6-6,TRBJ2-3,TGTGCCAGCAGTTACGGCCGGGGACTAGCGGTGACAGAGTATTTT,CASSYGRGLAVTEYF
.,.,TRBV7-8,TRBJ2-7,TGTGCCAGCAGCTTATTCTGGGACAAGCCCTACGAGCAGTACTTC,CASSLFWDKPYEQYF
TRBD2,.,TRBV4-1,TRBJ2-5,TGCGCCAGCAGCCATGAAGCGGGGGAACAAGAGACCCAGTACTTC,CASSHEAGEQETQYF
TRBD2,.,TRBV3-1/TRBV3-2,TRBJ2-5,TGTGCCAGCAGCCTCGGACTAGCGGGGGGGCTTTCGGAGACCCAGTACTTC,CASSLGLAGGLSETQYF
TRBD2,.,TRBV11-2,TRBJ2-1,TGTGCCAGCAGCTTAGGAAGCGGGGGGGCAGATGAGCAGTTCTTC,CASSLGSGGADEQFF
.,once,TRBV3-1/TRBV3-2,TRBJ2-7,TGTGCCAGCAGCCAAGATTCCCGGCGTCCGGGCGAGCAGTACTTC,CASSQDSRRPGEQYF
.,.,TRBV7-9,TRBJ1-4,TGTGCCAGCAGCCACCTAGCAACTAATGAAAAACTGTTTTTT,CASSHLATNEKLFF
.,once,TRBV7-8,TRBJ1-6,TGTGCCAGCAGCTTAGGGACAGACACCTTTTCACCCCTCCACTTT,CASSLGTDTFSPLHF